Listed here are 8 T cell receptor beta chains from one sample, sequenced in a study of T cell responses to AZD1222 COVID-19 vaccine. Profiling relied on immunoSEQ multiplex PCR, and the TCRdb table lists in-frame clones only, not all of them. Of over 95,000 clones in the sample, more than 75% were seen once. Sequenced material: peripheral blood, taken on day 0 of AZD1222 vaccination. All receptors derive from an adult in good health.

V usage is TRBV5-6 and J usage is TRBJ2-2; 14 bases are shared with TRBD2. The CDR3 runs 17 residues. Germline trimming cut 4 bases from V and 5 bases from J; bases unmatched to any gene: 7. Per germline, CDR1 SGHDT and CDR2 YYEEEE. Here the CDR3 reads CASSPGLAGGRTGELFF. CDR3 coding DNA: TGTGCCAGCAGCCCCGGACTAGCGGGAGGTCGGACCGGGGAGCTGTTTTTT.

The chain is built from TRBV4-1 and TRBJ1-6, with D perhaps TRBD1 (6 bases). Trimming removed 0 bases from V and 9 bases from J, with 15 bases in between. Germline V gene data show CDR1 as MGHRA and CDR2 as YSYEKL. The CDR3 is made up of 16 amino acids. For the CDR3, the DNA is TGCGCCAGCAGCCAAGAATTTCCAGGGGAGGGTTCACCCCTCCACTTT. Translation gives CASSQEFPGEGSPLHF.

The rearrangement links TRBV3-1 (or the pseudogene TRBV3-2) to TRBJ2-2; 8 bases match TRBD1. Germline values: CDR1 LGHDT, CDR2 YNNKEL (reference sequence). This CDR3 has 16 residues. With 4 bases clipped from V and 0 bases from J, the junction kept 4 bases outside the gene matches. The CDR3, as DNA: TGTGCCAGCAGCCTCCGACAGGGGCCGAACACCGGGGAGCTGTTTTTT. Encoded protein: CASSLRQGPNTGELFF.

V usage is TRBV5-1 and J usage is TRBJ2-2; D possibly corresponds to TRBD2 (6 bases). The V end was cut by 4 bases, the J end by 6 bases, with 10 bases between. The CDR3 is 13 amino acids. In germline, CDR1 is SGHRS, CDR2 YFSETQ. This chain's CDR3 is CASSRTSPGELFF. CDR3 DNA sequence: TGCGCCAGCAGCCGTACTAGCCCCGGGGAGCTGTTTTTT.

The chain recombines TRBV15 with TRBJ2-2; D could derive from TRBD1 or TRBD2 (5 bases each). The germline V gene has CDR1 LNHNV and CDR2 YYDKDF (reference sequence). The CDR3 spans 15 residues. The V gene lost 4 bases and the J gene lost 4 bases, with 13 bases spanning the gap. The CDR3 DNA reads TGTGCCACCAGCACCCTTAATGGGGGCACCGGGGAGCTGTTTTTT. As protein: CATSTLNGGTGELFF. The full variable domain, with the rest looked up from reference TRBV15 and TRBJ2-2, is DAMVIQNPRYQVTQFGKPVTLSCSQTLNHNVMYWYQQKSSQAPKLLFHYYDKDFNNEADTPDNFQSRRPNTSFCFLDIRSPGLGDTAMYLCATSTLNGGTGELFFGEGSRLTVL.

The V gene is TRBV2, the J gene TRBJ2-1, with TRBD2 matching 8 bases. CDR3 size: 15 residues. The ends lost 7 bases at V and 8 bases at J; junction bases unmatched: 13. Germline V gene data show CDR1 as SNHLY and CDR2 as FYNNEI. The CDR3 loop is CASKPTGLASYEQFF. DNA for the CDR3: TGTGCCAGCAAACCCACCGGACTAGCTAGCTATGAGCAGTTCTTC.

The chain recombines TRBV5-4 with TRBJ2-7, with D maybe TRBD2 (6 bases). The V gene lost 0 bases and the J gene lost 7 bases, with 20 bases spanning the gap. Germline loops: CDR1 SGHNT, CDR2 YYREEE (reference sequence). The CDR3 has 16 amino acids. CDR3 in amino acids: CASSLGGAGATREQYF. The CDR3 DNA reads TGTGCCAGCAGCTTGGGAGGAGCGGGCGCGACTAGGGAGCAGTACTTC.

The J gene is TRBJ2-7, the V gene TRBV28; no definite D call. The CDR3 length is 12 residues. The germline CDR1 and CDR2 sequences are MDHEN and SYDVKM. V lost 6 bases and J lost 0, with 6 bases in between. The CDR3 sequence: CASSYTSYEQYF. CDR3 bases: TGTGCCAGCAGCTACACCTCCTACGAGCAGTACTTC.